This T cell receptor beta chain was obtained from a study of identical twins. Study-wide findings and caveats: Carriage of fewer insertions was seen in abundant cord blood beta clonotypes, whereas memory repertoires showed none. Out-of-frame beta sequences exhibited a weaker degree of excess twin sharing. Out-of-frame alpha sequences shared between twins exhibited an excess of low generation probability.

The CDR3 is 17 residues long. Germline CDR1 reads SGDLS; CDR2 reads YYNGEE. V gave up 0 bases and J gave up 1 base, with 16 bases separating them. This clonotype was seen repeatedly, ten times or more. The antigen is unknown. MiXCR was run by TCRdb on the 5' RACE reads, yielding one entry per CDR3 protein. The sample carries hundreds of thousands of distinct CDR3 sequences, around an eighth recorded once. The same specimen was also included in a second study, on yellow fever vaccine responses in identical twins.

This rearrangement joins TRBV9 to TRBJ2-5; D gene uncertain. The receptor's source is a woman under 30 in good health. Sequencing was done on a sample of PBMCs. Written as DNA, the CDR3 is TGTGCCAGCAGCGTAGAACAGACCAGAGCTATCCAAGAGACCCAGTACTTC. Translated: CASSVEQTRAIQETQYF.